The 13 T cell receptor beta chains below all came from one sample that was sequenced in a study of CD8 T cells in ankylosing spondylitis. TCRdb passed the 5' RACE reads through MiXCR, listing each CDR3 protein once. The table lists 200,000 to 300,000 distinct CDR3 sequences, 24% of them singletons. The material sequenced was blood, either unsorted or a sorted T cell fraction (not recorded which). These receptors were collected from a male donor with ankylosing spondylitis or in good health (not recorded which).

The chain couples TRBV12-3 or TRBV12-4 to TRBJ1-1, with 7 bases lining up with TRBD1. With V trimmed by 4 bases and J by 11 bases, 16 bases remained unmatched. The CDR3 is 15 residues long. CDR3 sequence reads: CASSSGTAAREYAFF. The CDR3 DNA reads TGTGCCAGCAGTTCCGGGACAGCCGCGAGGGAGTATGCTTTCTTT.

This clonotype was counted ten times or more. This chain connects TRBV12-3 or TRBV12-4 to TRBJ2-7; no clear D. V was trimmed by 6 bases and J by 3 bases, leaving 9 bases between them. The CDR3 is 12 amino acids. The CDR3 loop is CASSATLYEQYF. The CDR3 bases are TGTGCCAGCAGCGCGACCCTCTACGAGCAGTACTTC.

The chain carries TRBV12-3 or TRBV12-4 and TRBJ1-2, with 8 positions matching TRBD1. The junction had 6 bases not matched to a gene; V was cut back by 5 bases and J by 10 bases. This CDR3 is built from 12 residues. The CDR3 DNA sequence: TGTGCCAGCAGTACCGGGACAGGTGCCTACACCTTC. It specifies CASSTGTGAYTF.

This clonotype was seen repeatedly, ten times or more. V is TRBV3-1 and J is TRBJ2-7; 7 bases match TRBD1. This CDR3 contains 16 residues. J lost 4 bases, V lost 0 bases, and 9 bases had no gene match. Germline V gene data show CDR1 as LGHDT and CDR2 as YNNKEL (reference sequence). CDR3 region: CASSQDPGQPAYEQYF. The CDR3 bases are TGTGCCAGCAGCCAAGACCCGGGACAGCCTGCTTACGAGCAGTACTTC.

This clonotype was detected many times. The gene calls are TRBV6-1 and TRBJ1-5; 8 nucleotides align to TRBD1. Germline CDR1 is MNHNS and CDR2 is SASEGT. The J segment lost 4 bases and the V segment lost 10 bases, leaving 12 bases of the junction unmatched. The CDR3 loop spans 15 amino acids. CDR3 amino acids: CATRLGQGRNQPQHF. The CDR3 nucleotides read TGTGCCACACGCCTCGGACAGGGAAGGAATCAGCCCCAGCATTTT.

This clonotype was found a few times. The V and J genes are TRBV11-2 and TRBJ2-2; D is ambiguous. CDR1 is SGHAT, CDR2 FQNNGV, per germline. With 3 bases removed from V and 6 bases from J, the gap between germline ends came to 11 bases. The CDR3 is 14 residues long. CDR3 DNA sequence: TGTGCCAGCAGCTTGTATCAGTTCTCCGGGGAGCTGTTTTTT. This sequence encodes CASSLYQFSGELFF.

This clonotype was detected many times. This chain uses TRBV29-1 with TRBJ1-3; maybe TRBD1 (6 bases). The CDR3 runs to 12 residues. V lost 6 bases and J lost 4, with 10 bases in between. Germline V gene lookup returns CDR1 SQVTM and CDR2 ANQGSEA. The CDR3 nucleotides are TGCAGCGTCGGGACACCCGGAAACACCATATATTTT. Translated: CSVGTPGNTIYF.

The gene calls are TRBV15 and TRBJ2-5; 10 nucleotides match TRBD1. Trimming took 0 bases from V and 3 from J; bases not matched to a gene: 1. The CDR3 spans 15 residues. Germline CDR1 and CDR2: LNHNV and YYDKDF (reference sequence). The CDR3 coding sequence is TGTGCCACCAGCAGAGATGGGACAGGGGAAGAGACCCAGTACTTC. Translated, it gives CATSRDGTGEETQYF.

This clonotype has more than one count but fewer than ten. The gene calls are TRBV7-9 and TRBJ2-7, with 12 bases that match TRBD1. CDR3 length equals 14 residues. The V and J ends lost 7 bases and 6 bases, in that order; junction bases with no gene match: 7. From germline, CDR1 is SEHNR and CDR2 FQNEAQ (reference sequence). CDR3 DNA sequence: TGTGCCAGCATCCCGGGACAGGGGGCGGGCGAGCAGTACTTC. Encoded protein: CASIPGQGAGEQYF.

This clonotype was observed a handful of times. The chain joins TRBV6-5 to TRBJ2-7, with TRBD2 as a possible D gene (5 bases). The CDR3 has 14 residues. CDR1 is MNHEY and CDR2 is SVGAGI in the germline V gene. The ends were cut back, 2 bases at V and 6 bases at J, with 14 bases in the middle. CDR3 DNA: TGTGCCAGCAGTTACCCTGACGGGGAAGGCGAGCAGTACTTC. As protein: CASSYPDGEGEQYF.

The V gene is TRBV12-3 or TRBV12-4, the J gene TRBJ2-4; D ambiguous. V shed 2 bases and J shed 0 bases, with 11 bases lying between them. The CDR3 runs 16 residues. The CDR3 protein is CASSLLTVLAKNIQYF. CDR3 in DNA: TGTGCCAGCAGTTTACTAACAGTTTTAGCCAAAAACATTCAGTACTTC.

This clonotype was seen ten or more times. J is TRBJ2-7 and V is TRBV27, with a possible D match to TRBD1 (6 bases). The V end lost 3 bases, the J end lost 2 bases, and 11 bases lay between the germline ends. Looked up from germline, CDR1 is MNHEY and CDR2 is SMNVEV (reference sequence). CDR3 length: 14 amino acids. CDR3 in DNA: TGTGCCAGCAGTTTTGGGGACAAAACCTACGAGCAGTACTTC. Encoded protein: CASSFGDKTYEQYF.

This chain joins TRBV19 and TRBJ2-1, with D possibly being TRBD2 (5 bases). The CDR3 covers 16 residues. Per germline, CDR1 LNHDA and CDR2 SQIVND (reference sequence). Trimming took 1 base from V and 2 from J, leaving 12 bases between them. The CDR3 spells CASSIVLATPYNEQFF. The CDR3 nucleotides read TGTGCCAGTAGTATAGTGCTAGCTACCCCCTACAATGAGCAGTTCTTC.